These 27 T cell receptor beta chains were all obtained from the same sample, sequenced in a study of technical replicates of blood from several donors. This table comes from immunoSEQ multiplex PCR, and its TCRdb copy is limited to in-frame clones, with some not included. The sample holds about 53,000 clones, 86% seen once. The sequenced sample was PBMCs. The receptors shown here come from a human donor in good health. Some clones in this sample may be carry-over from other donors' samples.

CDR3 nucleotide sequence: TGTGCCAGCAGCTTGTGGCAGGGCTCCCAAGAGACCCAGTACTTC. Its translation: CASSLWQGSQETQYF. V usage is TRBV5-5 and J usage is TRBJ2-5; a weak D match, TRBD1 (5 bases). The CDR3 consists of 15 residues. V was cut by 1 base and J by 1 base, with 11 bases left in between. Germline CDR1 SGHKS, CDR2 YYEKEE (reference sequence).

The rearrangement joins TRBV6-1 to TRBJ2-2; 7 bases line up with TRBD2. The CDR3 contains 18 residues. V lost 4 bases and J lost 1; bases outside the gene matches: 12. CDR1 and CDR2 (germline): MNHNS, SASEGT. The CDR3, as DNA: TGTGCCAGCAGTGGGGGGGTGTGGCTAGCGGAGAACACCGGGGAGCTGTTTTTT. It translates to CASSGGVWLAENTGELFF.

This clone was seen just once. V is TRBV19 and J is TRBJ1-2; 9 nucleotides line up with TRBD1. J gave up 8 bases and V 8 bases, and 9 bases lay outside the gene matches. Germline values: CDR1 LNHDA, CDR2 SQIVND (reference sequence). The length of the CDR3 is 13 residues. CDR3 sequence (DNA): TGTGCCAGTCGTTACCGACAGGGGGGCGGCTACACCTTC. Protein: CASRYRQGGGYTF.

The chain has TRBV13 and TRBJ2-3; 8 nucleotides match TRBD1. V lost 1 base, J lost 3 bases, and 6 bases stayed unmatched. Germline CDR1 is PRHDT and CDR2 is FYEKMQ (reference sequence). The CDR3 runs 16 residues. The CDR3 DNA reads as TGTGCCAGCAGCTTAGCGGGCAGGGGGCGGACAGATACGCAGTATTTT. This codes for CASSLAGRGRTDTQYF.

CDR3 DNA sequence: TGCGCCAGCAGCCAAGATGTGGAGCCAACCTACGAGCAGTACTTC. Encoded protein: CASSQDVEPTYEQYF. This chain connects TRBV4-3 to TRBJ2-7; D is unresolved. The CDR3 spans 15 residues. Germline-derived CDR1 and CDR2 are LGHNA and YSLEER. V dropped 0 bases and J dropped 2 bases, with 11 bases sitting between them.

The chain links TRBV5-8 to TRBJ2-1, with 9 bases aligning to TRBD1. The CDR3 loop spans 15 amino acids. Germline CDR1 and CDR2: SGHTS and YDEGEE. V lost 2 bases, J lost 7 bases, and 7 bases stayed unmatched. This CDR3 reads CASSFRRQGVNEQFF. In nucleotides, the CDR3 is TGTGCCAGCAGCTTTCGGCGACAGGGGGTTAATGAGCAGTTCTTC.

The chain combines TRBV5-4 with TRBJ1-1; 9 bases line up with TRBD1. CDR1 is SGHNT, CDR2 YYREEE, per germline (reference sequence). The V and J ends lost 4 bases and 4 bases, in that order; junction bases with no gene match: 8. The length of the CDR3 is 15 residues. CDR3 region: CASSGGQGRGTEAFF. As DNA, the CDR3 is TGTGCCAGCAGCGGGGGACAGGGAAGGGGCACTGAAGCTTTCTTT.

The chain has TRBV19 and TRBJ1-1; perhaps TRBD1 as D (6 bases). V was shortened by 1 base and J by 4 bases, with 7 bases between the two germline ends. This CDR3 has 13 residues. The germline CDR1 and CDR2 sequences are LNHDA and SQIVND (reference sequence). CDR3 sequence reads: CASSIVGATEAFF. Written as DNA, the CDR3 is TGTGCCAGTAGTATAGTGGGGGCCACTGAAGCTTTCTTT.

The gene calls are TRBV4-1 and TRBJ1-2; TRBD1 is a possible D gene (6 bases). The length of the CDR3 is 14 residues. Trimming removed 0 bases from V and 8 bases from J, with 13 bases in between. The germline CDR1 and CDR2 sequences are MGHRA and YSYEKL. CDR3 sequence reads: CASSQDPGVGGYTF. The CDR3, as DNA: TGCGCCAGCAGCCAAGACCCAGGGGTAGGAGGCTACACCTTC.

The genes are TRBV21-1 and TRBJ2-1; the table's D call, TRBD2, was not checked against the DNA. TRBV21-1 constitutes a pseudogene. There are 10 residues in the CDR3. CDR3 nucleotide sequence: TGTGCCAGCGGACTAGCGGGGGAGTTCTTC. Translating it yields CASGLAGEFF.

V gene TRBV19 combines with J gene TRBJ2-7; 7 nucleotides align to TRBD2. CDR1 is LNHDA and CDR2 is SQIVND in the germline V gene (reference sequence). Trimming took 1 base from V and 5 from J; bases not matched to a gene: 2. The CDR3 length is 13 residues. DNA for the CDR3: TGTGCCAGTAGTATAGTCCGGGGGGACGAGCAGTACTTC. Translated, it gives CASSIVRGDEQYF.

The rearrangement links TRBV9 to TRBJ1-5; 8 nucleotides align to TRBD1. The V gene end was trimmed by 4 bases and the J gene end by 2 bases; junction bases not matched to a gene: 5. Germline V CDR1 and CDR2: SGDLS, YYNGEE. This CDR3 contains 15 residues. Written as DNA, the CDR3 is TGTGCCAGCAGCCAGGACAGGGAAGGCAATCAGCCCCAGCATTTT. Its protein product is CASSQDREGNQPQHF.

The chain employs TRBV15 and TRBJ2-2; TRBD2 might be the D (5 bases). Germline-derived CDR1 and CDR2 are LNHNV and YYDKDF (reference sequence). Trimming removed 8 bases at V and 6 bases at J, with 13 bases between. The CDR3 is 13 residues long. The CDR3 bases are TGTGCCACCGGCCCTCGGCGGGCCGGGGAGCTGTTTTTT. Amino acids: CATGPRRAGELFF.

This clone was seen a single time. CDR3 protein: CASSGRRDPNTGELFF. In DNA form, the CDR3 reads TGTGCCAGCAGTGGCCGCAGGGATCCGAACACCGGGGAGCTGTTTTTT. The chain recombines TRBV7-8 with TRBJ2-2; perhaps TRBD1 as D (5 bases). CDR1 and CDR2 (germline): SGHVS, FQNEAQ. The CDR3 covers 16 residues. V lost 6 bases and J lost 0, with 14 bases in between.

This sequence joins TRBV30 and TRBJ2-1; TRBD2 matches 9 bases. Looked up from germline, CDR1 is GTSNPN and CDR2 is SVGIG (reference sequence). V shed 0 bases, J shed 3 bases, and the junction held 3 bases outside the gene matches. CDR3 length: 15 residues. CDR3 amino acids: CAWSVLAGLYNEQFF. The CDR3, as DNA: TGTGCCTGGAGTGTCCTAGCGGGGCTCTACAATGAGCAGTTCTTC.

This chain links TRBV7-8 with TRBJ2-7; 7 bases align to TRBD2. The CDR3 consists of 15 residues. Germline V gives CDR1 SGHVS, CDR2 FQNEAQ. With V trimmed by 2 bases and J by 2 bases, 6 bases remained unmatched. The chain's CDR3 is CASSLMAGEAYEQYF. In DNA form, the CDR3 reads TGTGCCAGCAGCTTAATGGCGGGGGAGGCCTACGAGCAGTACTTC.

The rearrangement uses TRBV7-2 and TRBJ1-5, with D possibly being TRBD1 (6 bases). The CDR3 totals 15 residues. Germline V gene lookup returns CDR1 SGHTA and CDR2 FQGNSA. With 1 base removed from V and 6 bases from J, the gap between germline ends came to 13 bases. CDR3 sequence reads: CASSLEGGASQPQHF. CDR3 nucleotides: TGTGCCAGCAGCTTAGAAGGGGGGGCCAGTCAGCCCCAGCATTTT.

This chain's CDR3 is CASSTDSYTEAFF. In DNA, the CDR3 is TGTGCCAGCAGCACCGACAGCTACACTGAAGCTTTCTTT. The J gene is TRBJ1-1, the V gene TRBV6-1; D is perhaps TRBD1 (5 bases). V shed 6 bases and J shed 3 bases, with 11 bases lying between them. This CDR3 comprises 13 residues. CDR1 MNHNS and CDR2 SASEGT come from the germline V gene.

This clone was picked up a small number of times. The chain employs TRBV27 and TRBJ2-7; no firm D call. Germline lookup yields CDR1 MNHEY and CDR2 SMNVEV (reference sequence). The CDR3 spans 14 residues. V was pared by 2 bases and J by 0 bases, with 8 bases between. Written as DNA, the CDR3 is TGTGCCAGCAGTTTAGGCCGTTCCTCCTACGAGCAGTACTTC. Translating gives CASSLGRSSYEQYF.

The chain uses TRBV12-5 and TRBJ1-6; D is unclear. Germline assignment: CDR1 LGHNT and CDR2 FRNRAP. Trimming removed 3 bases at V and 7 bases at J, with 4 bases between. The CDR3 consists of 12 residues. CDR3 in amino acids: CASGLENSPLHF. For the CDR3, the DNA is TGTGCTAGTGGTTTAGAGAATTCACCCCTCCACTTT.

The V gene is TRBV5-1, the J gene TRBJ2-7, with a possible D match to TRBD2 (6 bases). Trimming left V 5 bases short and J 0 bases short, with 12 bases between. CDR3 length equals 14 residues. From germline, CDR1 is SGHRS and CDR2 YFSETQ. The CDR3 loop is CASRPTGDSYEQYF. The DNA of the CDR3 is TGCGCCAGCAGACCGACGGGGGACTCCTACGAGCAGTACTTC.

This clone appeared a single time. The rearrangement links TRBV7-6 to TRBJ2-1; 11 bases agree with TRBD2. The CDR3 extends over 14 amino acids. V lost 5 bases to trimming and J lost 6 bases; unmatched junction nucleotides: 3. Germline V lookup: CDR1 SGHVS, CDR2 FNYEAQ. CDR3 in DNA: TGTGCCAGCAGCCCGGGACTAGCGGTCAATGAGCAGTTCTTC. Protein: CASSPGLAVNEQFF. Based on the CDR3 plus reference TRBV7-6 and TRBJ2-1, the full variable domain is GAGVSQSPRYKVTKRGQDVALRCDPISGHVSLYWYRQALGQGPEFLTYFNYEAQQDKSGLPNDRFSAERPEGSISTLTIQRTEQRDSAMYRCASSPGLAVNEQFFGPGTRLTVL.

The chain combines TRBV7-3 with TRBJ2-5; possible D gene TRBD2, 6 bases. V lost 10 bases and J 5 bases, leaving 17 bases between the germline ends. Germline CDR1 is SGHTA and CDR2 is FQGTGA. The CDR3 is 13 amino acids. The CDR3 reads CAIPLGEVETQYF. CDR3 nucleotides: TGTGCCATCCCCCTAGGGGAGGTTGAGACCCAGTACTTC.

There are a few counts of this clone. The rearrangement uses TRBV5-6 and TRBJ1-1; weak D call: TRBD1 (6 bases). Trimming removed 7 bases at V and 2 bases at J, with 12 bases between. Germline values: CDR1 SGHDT, CDR2 YYEEEE. The CDR3 covers 13 residues. In DNA form, the CDR3 reads TGTGCCAGCTCGGGACAAATTAACACTGAAGCTTTCTTT. Encoded protein: CASSGQINTEAFF.

The genes are TRBV5-4 and TRBJ2-3; 7 nucleotides match TRBD1. The junction had 10 bases not matched to a gene; V was cut back by 7 bases and J by 5 bases. The CDR3 extends over 14 amino acids. CDR1 and CDR2 from the germline V gene are SGHNT and YYREEE (reference sequence). CDR3 loop: CASSTLTGVDTQYF. The CDR3 DNA reads as TGTGCCAGCTCCACCCTAACAGGGGTAGATACGCAGTATTTT.

J is TRBJ2-6 and V is TRBV7-3; D may be TRBD1 (5 bases). Germline V gives CDR1 SGHTA, CDR2 FQGTGA. Trimming pared 3 bases from V and 0 bases from J, leaving 9 bases between. This CDR3 region has 16 residues. CDR3 loop: CASSFQGTSGANVLTF. CDR3 in DNA: TGTGCCAGCAGCTTTCAGGGTACCTCTGGGGCCAACGTCCTGACTTTC.

The CDR3 is CASSRDREQPQHF. The CDR3 DNA reads as TGTGCCAGCAGTCGGGACAGGGAACAGCCCCAGCATTTT. The chain has TRBV6-6 and TRBJ1-5; 9 nucleotides line up with TRBD1. The CDR3 is 13 amino acids. The germline V gene has CDR1 MNHNY and CDR2 SVGAGI (reference sequence). V lost 5 bases, J lost 7 bases, and 3 bases stayed unmatched.